These 17 T cell receptor beta chains were sequenced from one sample in a study of shared clonotypes between healthy human individuals. The assay was immunoSEQ multiplex PCR, and TCRdb's table has in-frame clones only and misses some. The data hold over 1.4 million clones, with roughly 95% observed a single time. The sample comprised naive CD4+ T cells sorted from blood. Subset meaning: CD45RA+ positively selected. Source of these receptors: a man younger than 40 in good health.

This rearrangement joins TRBV5-1 to TRBJ2-1; 7 bases are a match to TRBD2. The CDR3 covers 16 residues. Trimming cost V 4 bases and J 2 bases; bases outside gene matches: 9. CDR1 is SGHRS and CDR2 is YFSETQ in the germline V gene. CDR3 coding DNA: TGCGCCAGCAGCCCCGACCTAGCGGCCGCCTACAATGAGCAGTTCTTC. Translated: CASSPDLAAAYNEQFF.

The chain couples TRBV11-1 to TRBJ2-7; 10 bases are a match to TRBD2. J lost 3 bases, V lost 5 bases, and 7 bases had no gene match. CDR3 length equals 15 residues. Germline V lookup: CDR1 SGHAT, CDR2 FQDESV (reference sequence). CDR3 nucleotides: TGTGCCAGCAGCCGTGGGGCTAGCGGGAGCTACGAGCAGTACTTC. Translated: CASSRGASGSYEQYF.

J is TRBJ2-3 and V is TRBV5-4, with 10 bases aligning to TRBD2. CDR1 SGHNT and CDR2 YYREEE come from the germline V gene (reference sequence). The CDR3 is 14 amino acids. The V and J ends lost 5 bases and 4 bases, in that order; junction bases with no gene match: 4. The CDR3 is CASSSSGRADTQYF. For the CDR3, the DNA is TGTGCCAGCAGTTCGAGCGGGAGGGCAGATACGCAGTATTTT.

The rearrangement links TRBV5-8 to TRBJ2-1, with D tentatively TRBD1 (5 bases). This CDR3 is built from 14 residues. Trimming pared 0 bases from V and 1 base from J, leaving 5 bases between. Per germline, CDR1 SGHTS and CDR2 YDEGEE. Here the CDR3 DNA reads TGTGCCAGCAGCTTGGGGACATCCTACAATGAGCAGTTCTTC. It encodes CASSLGTSYNEQFF.

This chain joins TRBV27 and TRBJ2-5; no reliable D call. V lost 11 bases and J lost 4, with 8 bases in between. CDR1 is MNHEY and CDR2 is SMNVEV in the germline V gene (reference sequence). CDR3 size: 10 residues. CDR3 region: CAVERETQYF. As DNA, the CDR3 is TGTGCCGTGGAGAGAGAGACCCAGTACTTC.

The chain is built from TRBV7-8 and TRBJ1-5; 10 positions agree with TRBD1. The CDR3 runs to 16 residues. The ends lost 0 bases at V and 6 bases at J; junction bases unmatched: 5. The germline V gene encodes CDR1 SGHVS and CDR2 FQNEAQ. The CDR3, as DNA: TGTGCCAGCAGCTTAGCGGGGACAGGGGCCGGTCAGCCCCAGCATTTT. This sequence encodes CASSLAGTGAGQPQHF.

The J gene is TRBJ1-3, the V gene TRBV18, with D possibly matching TRBD1 (5 bases). V was pared by 4 bases and J by 0 bases, with 13 bases between. Germline CDR1 reads KGHSH; CDR2 reads LQKENI. The CDR3 is 16 residues long. Here the CDR3 reads CASSHSTVPSGNTIYF. The CDR3, as DNA: TGTGCCAGCTCACATTCGACAGTTCCCTCTGGAAACACCATATATTTT.

J is TRBJ2-7 and V is TRBV19, with D hard to call. The CDR3 covers 15 residues. Trimming removed 6 bases from V and 3 bases from J, with 18 bases in between. Germline V gene sequence: CDR1 LNHDA, CDR2 SQIVND (reference sequence). The CDR3 reads CASRSSPTNYYEQYF. The DNA of the CDR3 is TGTGCCAGTAGGTCGAGCCCTACAAACTACTACGAGCAGTACTTC.

The J gene is TRBJ2-3, the V gene TRBV4-1; D is undetermined. V lost 6 bases to trimming and J lost 0 bases, with 13 bases between them. The CDR3 loop spans 15 amino acids. Germline CDR1 reads MGHRA; CDR2 reads YSYEKL. The CDR3: CASSPLGLSTDTQYF. The CDR3 region has the DNA TGCGCCAGCAGTCCCTTGGGTCTTAGCACAGATACGCAGTATTTT.

The rearrangement joins TRBV4-1 to TRBJ1-4, with 9 bases lining up with TRBD1. V dropped 4 bases and J dropped 5; count of bases not matched to a gene: 8. This CDR3 has 16 amino acids. Per the germline V gene, CDR1 is MGHRA and CDR2 is YSYEKL. CDR3 sequence reads: CASSLLDRGGNEKLFF. The CDR3 region has the DNA TGCGCCAGCAGCCTGCTCGACAGGGGGGGAAATGAAAAACTGTTTTTT.

The chain links TRBV18 to TRBJ2-1, with D unclear. This CDR3 is 16 amino acids long. Looked up from germline, CDR1 is KGHSH and CDR2 is LQKENI. V lost 0 bases to trimming and J lost 8 bases, with 17 bases between them. CDR3 in amino acids: CASSPPGILTLDEQFF. In DNA, the CDR3 is TGTGCCAGCTCACCACCGGGGATTTTGACATTGGATGAGCAGTTCTTC.

The V and J genes are TRBV5-1 and TRBJ2-5; 7 positions match TRBD2. Germline V gene data show CDR1 as SGHRS and CDR2 as YFSETQ. This CDR3 region has 14 residues. V shed 0 bases and J 2 bases; nucleotides not matched to a gene: 1. CDR3 coding DNA: TGCGCCAGCAGCTTGGGGGAGGGGCAAGAGACCCAGTACTTC. Encoded protein: CASSLGEGQETQYF.

CDR3 DNA sequence: TGTGCCAGCAGTCCAACAGGGGGAGGAGAGACCCAGTACTTC. It yields the protein CASSPTGGGETQYF. The rearrangement uses TRBV28 and TRBJ2-5, with 8 bases lining up with TRBD1. The CDR3 consists of 14 residues. The germline V gene encodes CDR1 MDHEN and CDR2 SYDVKM. Trimming cost V 5 bases and J 4 bases; bases outside gene matches: 6.

J is TRBJ2-5 and V is TRBV27; no firm D call. The germline gives CDR1 MNHEY, CDR2 SMNVEV (reference sequence). The CDR3 length is 15 residues. V lost 6 bases and J 7 bases, leaving 21 bases between the germline ends. The CDR3 DNA reads as TGTGCCAGCAGACGCTATCCTCGATATACCGGGACCCAGTACTTC. It codes for CASRRYPRYTGTQYF.

This chain uses TRBV10-2 with TRBJ1-1, with TRBD1 as a possible D gene (6 bases). V dropped 6 bases and J dropped 1 base, with 12 bases sitting between them. The CDR3 spans 14 residues. The germline V gene encodes CDR1 WSHSY and CDR2 SAAADI. The CDR3 region has the DNA TGCGCCAGCAGGGGACGGACAGCGAACACTGAAGCTTTCTTT. Residues: CASRGRTANTEAFF.

The V gene is TRBV19, the J gene TRBJ1-1; TRBD1 matches at 10 bases. The CDR3 runs 14 residues. Germline-derived CDR1 and CDR2 are LNHDA and SQIVND (reference sequence). Losses at the gene ends were 5 bases for V and 10 bases for J; bases not matched to a gene: 10. CDR3: CASSADRGRLAAFF. The CDR3 coding sequence is TGTGCCAGTAGTGCCGACAGGGGGCGATTGGCAGCTTTCTTT.

V gene TRBV2 combines with J gene TRBJ2-5; perhaps TRBD2 as D (6 bases). V dropped 7 bases and J dropped 7 bases, with 22 bases sitting between them. Germline CDR1 reads SNHLY; CDR2 reads FYNNEI. This CDR3 comprises 15 residues. CDR3 sequence: CASTRGLPGGGTQYF. Here the CDR3 DNA reads TGTGCCAGCACAAGGGGTCTGCCCGGGGGAGGGACCCAGTACTTC. Using reference TRBV2 and TRBJ2-5 for the parts outside the CDR3, the full variable domain is EPEVTQTPSHQVTQMGQEVILRCVPISNHLYFYWYRQILGQKVEFLVSFYNNEISEKSEIFDDQFSVERPDGSNFTLKIRSTKLEDSAMYFCASTRGLPGGGTQYFGPGTRLLVL.